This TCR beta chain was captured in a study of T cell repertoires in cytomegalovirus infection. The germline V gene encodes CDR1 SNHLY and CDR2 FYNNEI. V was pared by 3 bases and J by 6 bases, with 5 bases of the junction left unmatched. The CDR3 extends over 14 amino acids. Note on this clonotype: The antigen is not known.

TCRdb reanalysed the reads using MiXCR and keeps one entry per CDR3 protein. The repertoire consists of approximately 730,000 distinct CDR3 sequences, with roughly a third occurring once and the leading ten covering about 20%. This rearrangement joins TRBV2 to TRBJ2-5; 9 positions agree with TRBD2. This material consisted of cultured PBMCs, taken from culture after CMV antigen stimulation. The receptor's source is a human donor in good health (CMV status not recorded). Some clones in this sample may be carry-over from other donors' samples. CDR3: CASSDRRGGKTQYF. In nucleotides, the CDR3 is TGTGCCAGCAGTGATCGGCGGGGGGGAAAGACCCAGTACTTC.